Presented here are 21 T cell receptor beta chains from one specimen sequenced in a study of metastatic and nonmetastatic thyroid tumors. Thyroid surgery took place with no prior treatment in any patient. TCRdb recomputed clones from the PCR reads via MiXCR. The sample records approximately 13,000 clones, roughly 35% being singletons. The sample was tumor tissue. Receptors were obtained from a male donor with papillary thyroid cancer or a benign thyroid nodule (not recorded which). Some clones in this sample may be carry-over from other donors' samples.

This clone was counted between two and nine times. This sequence joins TRBV25-1 and TRBJ2-7, with unresolved D. The V end lost 2 bases, the J end lost 3 bases, and 5 bases lay between the germline ends. Per germline, CDR1 MGHDK and CDR2 SYGVNS. This CDR3 comprises 12 residues. The CDR3 bases are TGTGCCAGCAGTGAAATCAGCTACGAGCAGTACTTC. As protein: CASSEISYEQYF.

The chain joins TRBV20-1 to TRBJ2-7, with D tentatively TRBD2 (6 bases). This CDR3 has 11 residues. Germline CDR1 is DFQATT and CDR2 is SNEGSKA (reference sequence). Trimming removed 7 bases at V and 2 bases at J, with 9 bases between. DNA of the CDR3: TGCAGTGGCGGGAAAACCTACGAGCAGTACGTC. As protein: CSGGKTYEQYV.

This clone has a count of ten or more. The genes are TRBV18 and TRBJ2-1; D is uncertain. V dropped 3 bases and J dropped 4 bases, with 10 bases sitting between them. Germline V CDR1 and CDR2: KGHSH, LQKENI. The CDR3 has 14 amino acids. As DNA, the CDR3 is TGTGCCAGCTCACCCTTAACCACATACAATGAGCAGTTCTTC. Encoded protein: CASSPLTTYNEQFF.

This clone was picked up a small number of times. The chain joins TRBV2 to TRBJ2-3; 11 nucleotides line up with TRBD1. Germline CDR1 SNHLY, CDR2 FYNNEI. The CDR3 covers 15 residues. J was trimmed by 4 bases and V by 5 bases; bases with no gene match: 5. CDR3 nucleotides: TGTGCCAGCAGTCGGGACAGGGGGAGGGCAGATACGCAGTATTTT. This codes for CASSRDRGRADTQYF.

This sequence joins TRBV19 and TRBJ2-1, with a tentative D call TRBD2 (7 bases). Per the germline V gene, CDR1 is LNHDA and CDR2 is SQIVND (reference sequence). The CDR3 is 16 amino acids. Trimming cost V 3 bases and J 1 base, with 13 bases left between them. The CDR3 region is CASSISGGLSYNEQFF. The CDR3 DNA reads as TGTGCCAGTAGTATTTCGGGGGGCCTATCCTACAATGAGCAGTTCTTC.

This clone came up a few times. V usage is TRBV27 and J usage is TRBJ1-2, with 8 bases identical to TRBD1. The V segment lost 4 bases and the J segment 6 bases; nucleotides outside the gene matches: 4. This CDR3 spans 13 amino acids. CDR1 is MNHEY and CDR2 is SMNVEV in the germline V gene (reference sequence). CDR3: CASSWTGSNGYTF. The CDR3 nucleotides are TGTGCCAGCAGTTGGACAGGGTCTAATGGCTACACCTTC.

This clone was found a few times. The gene calls are TRBV6-2 or TRBV6-3 and TRBJ1-2; tentatively, D is TRBD1 (5 bases). The CDR3 has 15 residues. The germline V and J ends were trimmed by 6 bases and 4 bases, with 18 bases remaining between them. CDR1 MNHEY and CDR2 SVGEGT come from the germline V gene. CDR3 coding DNA: TGTGCCAGCAGCTTCCGGGACGGTCCGATCTATGGCTACACCTTC. Protein sequence: CASSFRDGPIYGYTF.

The chain uses TRBV7-3 and TRBJ2-6; tentatively, D is TRBD2 (6 bases). The germline V gene has CDR1 SGHTA and CDR2 FQGTGA. The V and J ends lost 3 bases and 0 bases respectively, with 12 bases between them. CDR3 length: 17 residues. DNA of the CDR3: TGTGCCAGCAGCTTTATTGGAGGGGCCTCTGGGGCCAACGTCCTGACTTTC. As protein: CASSFIGGASGANVLTF.

This clone was found a few times. CDR3 coding DNA: TGTGCCATCAGTGTAATACAGCAAGCCGCCTACGAGCAGTACTTC. This gives the protein CAISVIQQAAYEQYF. The rearrangement uses TRBV10-3 and TRBJ2-7; D remains ambiguous. The V gene lost 4 bases and the J gene lost 2 bases, with 15 bases spanning the gap. This CDR3 spans 15 amino acids. The V gene's germline CDR1 is ENHRY and CDR2 SYGVKD.

The CDR3 DNA reads as TGTGCCAGCAGAATGGATAGGCAAGCCAAAAACATTCAGTACTTC. Its protein product is CASRMDRQAKNIQYF. The rearrangement joins TRBV6-1 to TRBJ2-4; D unresolved. This CDR3 contains 15 residues. The V gene lost 6 bases and the J gene lost 0 bases, with 12 bases spanning the gap. Germline CDR1 MNHNS, CDR2 SASEGT.

This clone turned up a few times. This chain links TRBV27 with TRBJ2-3; 8 bases fit TRBD1. After removal of 6 bases from V and 3 bases from J, the junction contained 5 bases not matched to a gene. This CDR3 has 14 residues. Germline values: CDR1 MNHEY, CDR2 SMNVEV (reference sequence). The CDR3 nucleotides read TGTGCCAGCAGCCGACAGGGGTCGACAGATACGCAGTATTTT. Encoded protein: CASSRQGSTDTQYF.

This clone showed up just a few times. The chain employs TRBV6-2 or TRBV6-3 and TRBJ1-1; D uncertain. Germline V gene data show CDR1 as MNHEY and CDR2 as SVGEGT. Trimming removed 0 bases from V and 10 bases from J, with 9 bases in between. This CDR3 spans 12 amino acids. DNA for the CDR3: TGTGCCAGCAGTTACTCAGAGGCTACAGCTTTCTTT. Protein sequence: CASSYSEATAFF.

Notes on this clone: One end of the junction fails to match germline, which may point to a read error. The chain employs TRBV7-8 and TRBJ2-7; the D gene could be TRBD1 or TRBD2 (5 bases each). This CDR3 is built from 13 residues. Germline V lookup: CDR1 SGHVS, CDR2 FQNEAQ. The CDR3 loop is CAISLRGSYEQYF. The CDR3 DNA reads TGTGCCATCAGCTTGAGGGGCTCCTACGAGCAGTACTTC. Full variable domain (remainder filled in from reference TRBV7-8 and TRBJ2-7): GAGVSQSPRYKVAKRGQDVALRCDPISGHVSLFWYQQALGQGPEFLTYFQNEAQLDKSGLPSDRFFAERPEGSVSTLKIQRTQQEDSAVYLCAISLRGSYEQYFGPGTRLTVT.

This clone was observed once. V usage is TRBV7-2 and J usage is TRBJ2-5; tentatively, D is TRBD2 (6 bases). There are 14 residues in the CDR3. Per germline, CDR1 SGHTA and CDR2 FQGNSA. The CDR3 here is CARSFELASKTQYF. Written as DNA, the CDR3 is TGTGCAAGAAGCTTTGAACTAGCAAGTAAGACCCAGTACTTC.

The chain has TRBV6-1 and TRBJ2-7; TRBD2 agrees at 7 bases. CDR1 and CDR2 (germline): MNHNS, SASEGT. The CDR3 covers 13 residues. Trimming removed 4 bases from V and 7 bases from J; junction bases left unmatched: 7. The CDR3 protein is CASSGTSGYEQYF. Written as DNA, the CDR3 is TGTGCCAGCAGTGGGACTAGTGGGTATGAGCAGTACTTC.

This clone occurred a few times. The V and J genes are TRBV12-3 or TRBV12-4 and TRBJ2-2, with 10 bases aligning to TRBD1. J gave up 2 bases and V 4 bases, and 7 bases lay outside the gene matches. This CDR3 comprises 17 residues. In nucleotides, the CDR3 is TGTGCCAGCAGTTCCTGGACAGGGGGATATAACACCGGGGAGCTGTTTTTT. It yields the protein CASSSWTGGYNTGELFF.

The rearrangement joins TRBV2 to TRBJ1-1; 9 bases line up with TRBD1. CDR1 and CDR2 (germline): SNHLY, FYNNEI. CDR3 length equals 13 residues. Losses at the gene ends were 4 bases for V and 4 bases for J; bases not matched to a gene: 1. CDR3 in DNA: TGTGCCAGCAGTGTGACAGGGGGCACTGAAGCTTTCTTT. Translated, it gives CASSVTGGTEAFF.

The chain combines TRBV27 with TRBJ2-2, with 7 positions matching TRBD2. CDR1 is MNHEY, CDR2 SMNVEV, per germline (reference sequence). V was pared by 5 bases and J by 2 bases, with 8 bases of the junction left unmatched. This CDR3 has 16 amino acids. The CDR3 DNA sequence: TGTGCCAGCAGTATCTTCGGCGGGAGTAACACCGGGGAGCTGTTTTTT. It codes for CASSIFGGSNTGELFF.

The chain couples TRBV6-2 or TRBV6-3 to TRBJ2-3; TRBD2 matches at 9 bases. Germline trimming cut 0 bases from V and 1 base from J; bases unmatched to any gene: 5. Germline V gene sequence: CDR1 MNHEY, CDR2 SVGEGT. This CDR3 spans 17 amino acids. The CDR3 here is CASSYSFSGGGTDTQYF. The CDR3 DNA sequence: TGTGCCAGCAGTTACTCCTTTAGCGGGGGAGGCACAGATACGCAGTATTTT.

The genes are TRBV7-6 and TRBJ2-7; D call uncertain. The germline V gene encodes CDR1 SGHVS and CDR2 FNYEAQ. V was cut by 4 bases and J by 3 bases, with 16 bases left in between. This CDR3 contains 15 residues. The CDR3 sequence is CASSSEDRPIYEQYF. DNA for the CDR3: TGTGCCAGCAGCTCCGAGGATCGGCCCATCTACGAGCAGTACTTC.

The chain is built from TRBV6-1 and TRBJ1-5; TRBD1 might be the D (5 bases). V gave up 3 bases and J gave up 2 bases, with 14 bases separating them. The CDR3 sequence is 16 residues long. CDR1 and CDR2 (germline): MNHNS, SASEGT. The CDR3, as DNA: TGTGCCAGCAGTGATTCGGAGGGGCAGGGCAATCAGCCCCAGCATTTT. Amino acid sequence: CASSDSEGQGNQPQHF.